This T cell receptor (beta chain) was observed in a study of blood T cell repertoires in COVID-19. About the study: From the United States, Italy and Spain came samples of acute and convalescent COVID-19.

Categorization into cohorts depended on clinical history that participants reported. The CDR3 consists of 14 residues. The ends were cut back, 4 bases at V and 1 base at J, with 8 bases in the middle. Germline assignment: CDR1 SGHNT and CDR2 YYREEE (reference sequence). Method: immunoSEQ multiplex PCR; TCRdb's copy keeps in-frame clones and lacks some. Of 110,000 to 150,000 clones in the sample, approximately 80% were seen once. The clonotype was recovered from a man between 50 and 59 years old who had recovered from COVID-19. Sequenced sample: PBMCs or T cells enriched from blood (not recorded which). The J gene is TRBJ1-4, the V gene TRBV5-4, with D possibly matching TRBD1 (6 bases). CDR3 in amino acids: CASSRQETNEKLFF. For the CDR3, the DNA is TGTGCCAGCAGCAGACAGGAAACTAATGAAAAACTGTTTTTT.